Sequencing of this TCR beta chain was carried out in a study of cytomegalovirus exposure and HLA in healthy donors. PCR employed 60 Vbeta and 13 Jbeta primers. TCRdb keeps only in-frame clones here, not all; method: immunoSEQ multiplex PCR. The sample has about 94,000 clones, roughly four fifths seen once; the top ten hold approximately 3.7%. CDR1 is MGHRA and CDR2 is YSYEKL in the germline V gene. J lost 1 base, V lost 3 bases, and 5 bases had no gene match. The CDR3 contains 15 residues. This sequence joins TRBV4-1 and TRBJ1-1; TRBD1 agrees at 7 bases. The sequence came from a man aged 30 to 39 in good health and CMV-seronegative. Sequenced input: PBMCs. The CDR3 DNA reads TGCGCCAGCAGCCACCGGACAGGATCGAACACTGAAGCTTTCTTT. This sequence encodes CASSHRTGSNTEAFF.